This is a list of T cell receptor beta chains from one sample in a study of CD8+ T cells in alopecia areata. The table came from immunoSEQ multiplex PCR; TCRdb's copy has only in-frame clones and leaves some out. The data hold roughly 100,000 clones, with 70% to 90% observed a single time. The sample consisted of CD8+ T cells sorted from blood, taken between weeks 30 and 35, from a patient treated with tofacitinib. These receptors were taken from a human donor with alopecia areata. Both conserved end residues are part of each CDR3. The D gene is left open where the match is weak. Expanded clones get a size class; other rows say once, few or many, or leave the size out.

V: TRBV7-6
D: NA
J: TRBJ2-5
size: NA
CDR3: CASSLAPETVQETQYF
DNA: TGTGCCAGCAGCTTAGCTCCTGAGACAGTCCAAGAGACCCAGTACTTC

V: TRBV29-1
D: TRBD1
J: TRBJ2-1
size: once
CDR3: CSVEEGQGRGNEQFF
DNA: TGCAGCGTTGAAGAGGGCCAGGGCAGGGGGAATGAGCAGTTCTTC

V: TRBV5-6
D: TRBD2
J: TRBJ2-1
size: NA
CDR3: CASSSPWTSGDNEQFF
DNA: TGTGCCAGCAGCTCGCCTTGGACTAGCGGGGACAATGAGCAGTTCTTC

V: TRBV30
D: NA
J: TRBJ2-2
size: NA
CDR3: CAWSPGTGELFF
DNA: TGTGCCTGGAGCCCAGGGACCGGGGAGCTGTTTTTT

V: TRBV7-9
D: TRBD2
J: TRBJ2-3
size: NA
CDR3: CASSSPRTSGTSTDTQYF
DNA: TGTGCCAGCAGCTCTCCTAGGACTAGCGGGACTAGCACAGATACGCAGTATTTT

V: TRBV27
D: NA
J: TRBJ2-7
size: once
CDR3: CASSPPPPGPVHEQYF
DNA: TGTGCCAGCAGTCCTCCACCCCCGGGGCCAGTCCACGAGCAGTACTTC

V: TRBV7-9
D: NA
J: TRBJ1-1
size: NA
CDR3: CASSPGAEAFF
DNA: TGTGCCAGCAGCCCCGGCGCTGAAGCTTTCTTT

V: TRBV14
D: NA
J: TRBJ2-7
size: NA
CDR3: CASSPSGTRLYEQYF
DNA: TGTGCCAGCAGCCCGTCCGGGACTCGACTATACGAGCAGTACTTC

V: TRBV6-5
D: TRBD2
J: TRBJ2-1
size: NA
CDR3: CASSYSLGLEFF
DNA: TGTGCCAGCAGTTACTCGTTGGGACTAGAGTTCTTC

V: TRBV2
D: TRBD1
J: TRBJ2-1
size: NA
CDR3: CASRGQGARNEQFF
DNA: TGTGCCAGCAGGGGACAGGGGGCTCGCAATGAGCAGTTCTTC

V: TRBV6-6
D: NA
J: TRBJ1-1
size: NA
CDR3: CASSYSPEPPEAFF
DNA: TGTGCCAGCAGTTACTCACCAGAACCCCCGGAAGCTTTCTTT

V: TRBV19
D: NA
J: TRBJ1-1
size: NA
CDR3: CASLIGTEAFF
DNA: TGTGCCAGTCTCATAGGTACTGAAGCTTTCTTT

V: TRBV2
D: NA
J: TRBJ1-1
size: NA
CDR3: CASTGEGRGNTEAFF
DNA: TGTGCCAGCACCGGCGAGGGGCGGGGGAACACTGAAGCTTTCTTT

V: TRBV2
D: NA
J: TRBJ2-1
size: NA
CDR3: CASSEVGGEQFF
DNA: TGTGCCAGCAGTGAGGTAGGGGGTGAGCAGTTCTTC

V: TRBV5-6
D: NA
J: TRBJ1-2
size: NA
CDR3: CASSPDGRGYTF
DNA: TGTGCCAGCAGCCCGGACGGGAGGGGCTACACCTTC

V: TRBV30
D: NA
J: TRBJ2-7
size: NA
CDR3: CAWSVGASYEQYF
DNA: TGTGCCTGGAGTGTCGGGGCAAGCTACGAGCAGTACTTC

V: TRBV27
D: NA
J: TRBJ1-4
size: NA
CDR3: CASSYSRERELFF
DNA: TGTGCCAGCAGCTACTCCAGGGAAAGGGAACTGTTTTTT

V: TRBV11-1
D: TRBD1
J: TRBJ2-7
size: NA
CDR3: CASSTRTGNEQYF
DNA: TGTGCCAGCAGCACCCGGACAGGGAATGAGCAGTACTTC

V: TRBV27
D: NA
J: TRBJ1-6
size: few
CDR3: CASSTTQGYNSPLHF
DNA: TGTGCCAGCAGTACAACACAGGGTTATAATTCACCCCTCCACTTT

V: TRBV27
D: NA
J: TRBJ2-1
size: NA
CDR3: CASSLSMGNEQFF
DNA: TGTGCCAGCAGTTTATCGATGGGGAATGAGCAGTTCTTC

V: TRBV4-1
D: TRBD2
J: TRBJ2-1
size: once
CDR3: CASSQHSGRNDEQFF
DNA: TGCGCCAGCAGCCAACATAGCGGGAGAAACGATGAGCAGTTCTTC

V: TRBV4-1
D: NA
J: TRBJ1-2
size: NA
CDR3: CASSHNAANNYGYTF
DNA: TGCGCCAGCAGCCATAATGCAGCGAACAACTATGGCTACACCTTC

V: TRBV30
D: TRBD1
J: TRBJ1-5
size: NA
CDR3: CAWSDQDRGDQPQHF
DNA: TGTGCCTGGAGTGACCAGGACAGGGGTGATCAGCCCCAGCATTTT

V: TRBV29-1
D: TRBD1
J: TRBJ2-7
size: NA
CDR3: CSVEERTGASYEQYF
DNA: TGCAGCGTTGAAGAGCGGACAGGGGCCTCCTACGAGCAGTACTTC

V: TRBV6-5
D: NA
J: TRBJ2-3
size: NA
CDR3: CASSLYRTDTQYF
DNA: TGTGCCAGCAGTTTATACAGGACAGATACGCAGTATTTT

V: TRBV9
D: TRBD1
J: TRBJ2-7
size: NA
CDR3: CASSVAGTGYHEQYF
DNA: TGTGCCAGCAGCGTAGCCGGGACAGGGTACCACGAGCAGTACTTC